The 7 T cell receptor beta chains listed next were all sequenced from one sample in a study of sequential checkpoint blockade in melanoma. Noted treatment: randomized to nivolumab then ipilimumab (arm A) or the reverse (arm B). The repertoire was sequenced with immunoSEQ multiplex PCR; TCRdb's copy has only in-frame clones and lacks some. The sample contains fewer than 40,000 clones, roughly 84% of which appear only once. Sequencing used CD8+ T cells sorted from blood (inferred from file names), obtained from a patient given nivolumab and ipilimumab in sequence. The receptors derive from a human donor with melanoma.

The chain couples TRBV2 to TRBJ2-5; 9 bases map to TRBD2. CDR3 length: 14 amino acids. Germline V lookup: CDR1 SNHLY, CDR2 FYNNEI. Unmatched junction bases numbered 8, after V lost 8 bases and J lost 4 bases. The CDR3, as DNA: TGTGCCAGCTGGGCGGGAGGGGGCTTAGAGACCCAGTACTTC. It encodes CASWAGGGLETQYF.

The V and J genes are TRBV9 and TRBJ1-1; TRBD1 aligns across 8 bases. Trimming removed 0 bases from V and 8 bases from J; junction bases left unmatched: 3. The CDR3 loop spans 13 amino acids. Germline CDR1 and CDR2: SGDLS and YYNGEE. The CDR3 sequence: CASSVEGDREAFF. CDR3 DNA: TGTGCCAGCAGCGTAGAGGGGGACAGGGAAGCTTTCTTT.

V is TRBV7-9 and J is TRBJ2-2, with 7 bases matching TRBD2. The germline V gene has CDR1 SEHNR and CDR2 FQNEAQ (reference sequence). J was trimmed by 5 bases and V by 6 bases; bases with no gene match: 15. The CDR3 is 17 residues long. The CDR3 here is CASSSTQRDSGTGELFF. The CDR3 DNA follows: TGTGCCAGCAGTTCAACCCAGCGGGACTCTGGGACCGGGGAGCTGTTTTTT. Filled out from reference TRBV7-9 and TRBJ2-2, the complete variable domain reads DTGVSQNPRHKITKRGQNVTFRCDPISEHNRLYWYRQTLGQGPEFLTYFQNEAQLEKSRLLSDRFSAERPKGSFSTLEIQRTEQGDSAMYLCASSSTQRDSGTGELFFGEGSRLTVL.

V is TRBV19 and J is TRBJ2-5, with a possible D match to TRBD2 (5 bases). The CDR3 totals 14 residues. V gave up 5 bases and J gave up 4 bases, with 14 bases separating them. The V gene's germline CDR1 is LNHDA and CDR2 SQIVND (reference sequence). Here the CDR3 DNA reads TGTGCCAGTAGTTCCCAAGCTGAGGGAGAGACCCAGTACTTC. Translating gives CASSSQAEGETQYF.

The genes are TRBV6-5 and TRBJ2-1, with TRBD2 identical over 10 bases. Trimming cost V 2 bases and J 6 bases; bases outside gene matches: 1. This CDR3 is built from 14 residues. CDR1 and CDR2 (germline): MNHEY, SVGAGI. CDR3 DNA sequence: TGTGCCAGCAGTTACGCTAGCGGGAGCAATGAGCAGTTCTTC. Amino acid sequence: CASSYASGSNEQFF.

V gene TRBV28 combines with J gene TRBJ2-7, with D possibly matching TRBD1 (5 bases). The CDR3 consists of 13 residues. V lost 9 bases, J lost 0 bases, and 12 bases lay in between. Germline CDR1 MDHEN, CDR2 SYDVKM. The CDR3 sequence is CARRQSNSYEQYV. The CDR3 nucleotides read TGTGCCAGGAGACAGAGCAACTCCTACGAGCAGTACGTC.

CDR3 protein: CASSQGVAGQITETQYF. The CDR3 DNA reads as TGCGCCAGCAGCCAAGGGGTGGCAGGGCAGATTACGGAGACCCAGTACTTC. This chain connects TRBV4-3 to TRBJ2-5; weak D call: TRBD1 (5 bases). The V gene's germline CDR1 is LGHNA and CDR2 YSLEER. The CDR3 contains 17 residues. Trimming cost V 1 base and J 5 bases, with 20 bases left between them.